The 27 T cell receptor beta chains reported below all come from one sample, sequenced in a study of low-dose radiotherapy and immunotherapy resistance in tumors. Both TCRalpha and TCRbeta chains were reverse transcribed with V-gene-specific primers. With a constant-region primer and a V-primer adapter, TCRs were subjected to roughly 20 PCR cycles of amplification. TCRdb passed the reads through MiXCR, listing each CDR3 protein once. The sample carries 10,000 to 15,000 distinct CDR3 sequences, 60% recorded once. These receptors originate from a human donor with advanced metastatic prostate, ovarian, gallbladder or colorectal cancer (not recorded which). This table probably holds off-target reads from a library built for another chain.

This clonotype has a handful of counts. One end of the junction is discordant with germline, which a read error may explain. This chain joins TRBV5-1 and TRBJ1-1, with TRBD1 matching 8 bases. The CDR3 contains 12 residues. Germline assignment: CDR1 SGHRS and CDR2 YFSETQ. CDR3 loop: CASSLEGQAHDF. The CDR3 bases are TGCGCCAGCAGCTTGGAGGGACAGGCCCACGACTTT.

In DNA, the CDR3 is TGTGCCACCAGCAGAGAGGGGCAGGGGCGCGGGGAGCTGTTTTTT. Protein: CATSREGQGRGELFF. The V gene is TRBV15, the J gene TRBJ2-2, with D maybe TRBD1 (6 bases). The CDR3 sequence is 15 residues long. With 0 bases removed from V and 7 bases from J, the gap between germline ends came to 12 bases. The germline gives CDR1 LNHNV, CDR2 YYDKDF (reference sequence).

The CDR3 spells CASSSRQGAHQPQHF. As DNA, the CDR3 is TGCGCCAGCAGCTCCCGACAGGGGGCACATCAGCCCCAGCATTTT. This chain joins TRBV5-1 and TRBJ1-5, with 10 nucleotides matching TRBD1. Germline CDR1 reads SGHRS; CDR2 reads YFSETQ. The CDR3 runs to 15 residues. V trimming: 3 bases; J trimming: 5 bases; junction bases outside the gene matches: 5.

In DNA form, the CDR3 reads TGTGCCAGCAGTGACATGGCATCCGAGACCCAGTACTTC. Encoded protein: CASSDMASETQYF. The rearrangement uses TRBV2 and TRBJ2-5; D gene unclear. Trimming pared 3 bases from V and 5 bases from J, leaving 10 bases between. This CDR3 has 13 amino acids. CDR1 and CDR2 (germline): SNHLY, FYNNEI.

This clonotype was recorded a few times. This sequence joins TRBV28 and TRBJ2-5; TRBD1 might be the D (5 bases). V was shortened by 8 bases and J by 3 bases, with 13 bases between the two germline ends. This CDR3 contains 13 residues. Germline V lookup: CDR1 MDHEN, CDR2 SYDVKM. Here the CDR3 reads CASAVTVKETQYF. As DNA, the CDR3 is TGTGCCAGCGCCGTGACAGTAAAAGAGACCCAGTACTTC.

The chain couples TRBV3-1 to TRBJ2-7, with TRBD1 matching over 11 bases. CDR3 length: 17 amino acids. CDR1 and CDR2 from the germline V gene are LGHDT and YNNKEL (reference sequence). V trimming: 0 bases; J trimming: 3 bases; junction bases outside the gene matches: 7. The CDR3 loop reads CASSQDRGTGGLYEQYF. The CDR3 bases are TGTGCCAGCAGCCAAGATCGCGGGACAGGGGGTCTCTACGAGCAGTACTTC.

The genes are TRBV7-2 and TRBJ1-5; D is unresolved. CDR3 length: 15 residues. Germline assignment: CDR1 SGHTA and CDR2 FQGNSA. V was clipped by 2 bases and J by 2 bases, with 10 bases between them. CDR3 in amino acids: CASSLQGSGNQPQHF. The CDR3 DNA reads TGTGCCAGCAGCTTACAAGGGTCGGGCAATCAGCCCCAGCATTTT.

The chain links TRBV10-3 to TRBJ2-2; D ambiguous. The germline V gene encodes CDR1 ENHRY and CDR2 SYGVKD. The V and J ends lost 2 bases and 0 bases respectively, with 7 bases between them. The CDR3 is 15 amino acids. The CDR3 region is CAISEAQANTGELFF. DNA of the CDR3: TGTGCCATCAGTGAGGCCCAGGCGAACACCGGGGAGCTGTTTTTT.

V is TRBV5-1 and J is TRBJ2-7; 9 nucleotides align to TRBD1. Germline V gives CDR1 SGHRS, CDR2 YFSETQ. The CDR3 sequence is 14 residues long. Trimming took 3 bases from V and 1 from J; bases not matched to a gene: 2. The CDR3 reads CASSWGTGSYEQYF. As DNA, the CDR3 is TGCGCCAGCAGCTGGGGGACAGGGTCCTACGAGCAGTACTTC.

The chain joins TRBV6-4 to TRBJ1-1, with 7 bases lining up with TRBD1. The junction had 4 bases not matched to a gene; V was cut back by 2 bases and J by 4 bases. Germline V CDR1 and CDR2: MRHNA, SNTAGT. The CDR3 runs to 14 residues. The CDR3 region has the DNA TGTGCCAGCAGTGACGGTCAGGGGGGCACTGAAGCTTTCTTT. This sequence encodes CASSDGQGGTEAFF.

The J gene is TRBJ2-5, the V gene TRBV2; 9 nucleotides line up with TRBD1. V lost 6 bases to trimming and J lost 0 bases; unmatched junction nucleotides: 5. CDR1 SNHLY and CDR2 FYNNEI come from the germline V gene. This CDR3 has 15 amino acids. CDR3 sequence reads: CASRRGTGNQETQYF. DNA of the CDR3: TGTGCCAGCAGGAGGGGGACAGGGAACCAAGAGACCCAGTACTTC.

This clonotype was detected only a few times. This sequence joins TRBV12-3 or TRBV12-4 and TRBJ1-1; D unresolved. Deletions cut 7 bases from V and 8 bases from J, with 11 bases between. The CDR3 covers 11 residues. Written as DNA, the CDR3 is TGTGCCAGCAAAAAGACACTCGAAGCTTTCTTT. It codes for CASKKTLEAFF.

The chain has TRBV4-1 and TRBJ2-2, with 8 bases fitting TRBD2. Per germline, CDR1 MGHRA and CDR2 YSYEKL. Unmatched junction bases numbered 8, after V lost 10 bases and J lost 4 bases. The CDR3 has 14 residues. The CDR3 here is CATAEREITGELFF. As DNA, the CDR3 is TGCGCCACCGCCGAGCGGGAGATCACCGGGGAGCTGTTTTTT.

The chain combines TRBV3-1 with TRBJ2-1; D might be TRBD1 or TRBD2, each matching 5 bases. Trimming took off 4 bases at V and 0 bases at J, with 7 bases between the two ends. Looked up from germline, CDR1 is LGHDT and CDR2 is YNNKEL (reference sequence). The CDR3 sequence is 14 residues long. The CDR3 sequence: CASSRGSSYNEQFF. CDR3 DNA sequence: TGTGCCAGCAGCCGGGGGAGCTCCTACAATGAGCAGTTCTTC.

There are a few counts of this clonotype. The gene calls are TRBV5-4 and TRBJ1-2, with 8 positions matching TRBD1. CDR1 is SGHNT, CDR2 YYREEE, per germline (reference sequence). The CDR3 has 15 amino acids. V gave up 4 bases and J gave up 4 bases; unmatched junction bases: 9. In DNA form, the CDR3 reads TGTGCCAGCAGCCCACGGACAGGGACGGTCTATGGCTACACCTTC. It encodes CASSPRTGTVYGYTF.

The rearrangement joins TRBV9 to TRBJ1-2; D perhaps matches TRBD1 (6 bases). V lost 2 bases and J lost 1, with 12 bases in between. Germline V gene lookup returns CDR1 SGDLS and CDR2 YYNGEE. This CDR3 spans 15 amino acids. The DNA of the CDR3 is TGTGCCAGCAGCGTGTCGGGACACTATAACTATGGCTACACCTTC. Amino acid sequence: CASSVSGHYNYGYTF.

The rearrangement links TRBV7-2 to TRBJ2-5; tentatively, D is TRBD2 (6 bases). The ends were cut back, 2 bases at V and 4 bases at J, with 11 bases in the middle. The CDR3 has 14 amino acids. CDR1 is SGHTA, CDR2 FQGNSA, per germline. CDR3 nucleotides: TGTGCCAGCAGCTTAATGGCTAGCGTAGAGACCCAGTACTTC. Translating gives CASSLMASVETQYF.

The V call is TRBV6-6, the J call TRBJ1-2; D is ambiguous. CDR3 length equals 13 residues. The V and J ends lost 2 bases and 5 bases respectively, with 9 bases between them. Germline-derived CDR1 and CDR2 are MNHNY and SVGAGI (reference sequence). DNA of the CDR3: TGTGCCAGCAGTTACAACAAGCGTTATGGCTACACCTTC. This sequence encodes CASSYNKRYGYTF.

The chain couples TRBV12-3 or TRBV12-4 to TRBJ1-1; D is unresolved. Trimming pared 8 bases from V and 1 base from J, leaving 5 bases between. The CDR3 totals 11 residues. The chain's CDR3 is CASAQNTEAFF. CDR3 nucleotides: TGTGCCAGCGCACAGAACACTGAAGCTTTCTTT.

The V call is TRBV20-1, the J call TRBJ2-5; 7 nucleotides line up with TRBD2. J gave up 10 bases and V 3 bases, and 14 bases lay outside the gene matches. CDR1 is DFQATT, CDR2 SNEGSKA, per germline (reference sequence). The length of the CDR3 is 14 residues. CDR3 coding DNA: TGCAGTGCTAGGGGGGGGTCCACTAGAGGGGACCAGTACTTC. This encodes CSARGGSTRGDQYF.

In its sample, this clonotype was seen a few times. The chain combines TRBV6-1 with TRBJ1-1, with D hard to call. The CDR3 spans 11 residues. Deletions cut 2 bases from V and 10 bases from J, with 8 bases between. Germline CDR1 reads MNHNS; CDR2 reads SASEGT. The CDR3 loop reads CASSESRLAFF. DNA for the CDR3: TGTGCCAGCAGTGAATCGAGACTAGCTTTCTTT.

The rearrangement links TRBV3-1 to TRBJ2-1, with 14 bases matching TRBD2. Germline trimming cut 1 base from V and 6 bases from J; bases unmatched to any gene: 2. CDR3 length: 16 amino acids. Germline CDR1 is LGHDT and CDR2 is YNNKEL (reference sequence). The CDR3 here is CASSQVGTSGSNEQFF. CDR3 in DNA: TGTGCCAGCAGCCAAGTCGGGACTAGCGGGAGCAATGAGCAGTTCTTC.

The rearrangement links TRBV28 to TRBJ1-2, with D possibly being TRBD1 (5 bases). CDR1 MDHEN and CDR2 SYDVKM come from the germline V gene. V lost 6 bases to trimming and J lost 5 bases, with 22 bases between them. The CDR3 covers 16 residues. CDR3: CASSPGLGGGRYGYTF. The CDR3 DNA follows: TGTGCCAGCAGCCCCGGCTTGGGTGGGGGGAGGTATGGCTACACCTTC.

The chain is built from TRBV20-1 and TRBJ2-1, with 8 bases lining up with TRBD2. V shed 6 bases, J shed 9 bases, and the junction held 13 bases outside the gene matches. The CDR3 totals 14 residues. Germline CDR1 is DFQATT and CDR2 is SNEGSKA (reference sequence). DNA of the CDR3: TGCAGTGCGCCACCGGGACTAGAAAGGAGTGAGCAGTTCTTC. It is translated as CSAPPGLERSEQFF.

This chain connects TRBV7-2 to TRBJ2-6; D is unclear. CDR3 length equals 16 residues. Germline assignment: CDR1 SGHTA and CDR2 FQGNSA. V lost 0 bases, J lost 0 bases, and 6 bases lay in between. This CDR3 reads CASSLASPSGANVLTF. Written as DNA, the CDR3 is TGTGCCAGCAGCTTAGCCAGCCCCTCTGGGGCCAACGTCCTGACTTTC.

The rearrangement links TRBV9 to TRBJ2-1, with 13 positions matching TRBD2. V shed 3 bases and J 5 bases; nucleotides not matched to a gene: 5. The CDR3 is made up of 16 amino acids. Per the germline V gene, CDR1 is SGDLS and CDR2 is YYNGEE. The CDR3 sequence: CASSATGTSGNNEQFF. DNA for the CDR3: TGTGCCAGCAGCGCAACCGGGACTAGCGGGAACAATGAGCAGTTCTTC.

The chain employs TRBV11-2 and TRBJ1-1, with a possible D match to TRBD1 (5 bases). Germline CDR1 and CDR2: SGHAT and FQNNGV. The germline V and J ends were trimmed by 6 bases and 6 bases, with 17 bases remaining between them. This CDR3 has 14 residues. The CDR3 sequence: CASRGFRDSPEAFF. The CDR3 nucleotides are TGTGCCAGCAGGGGGTTTCGAGACAGCCCTGAAGCTTTCTTT.